The next 14 T cell receptor beta chains were all read from a single sample in a study of cytomegalovirus exposure and HLA in healthy donors. 60 Vbeta and 13 Jbeta primers were used in PCR. Clones were read by immunoSEQ multiplex PCR, and TCRdb kept only the in-frame ones, dropping some. The sample has roughly 120,000 clones; approximately 85% are singletons. The sequencing input was PBMCs. These receptors came from a male donor in good health and CMV-seropositive.

The rearrangement joins TRBV27 to TRBJ1-6; 8 nucleotides agree with TRBD1. The CDR3 has 15 residues. Germline V gene lookup returns CDR1 MNHEY and CDR2 SMNVEV (reference sequence). The V segment lost 5 bases and the J segment 9 bases; nucleotides outside the gene matches: 9. CDR3 in DNA: TGTGCCAGCAGTCCATCGGACAGGGAGATTTCACCCCTCCACTTT. Its translation is CASSPSDREISPLHF.

The chain uses TRBV6-5 and TRBJ1-1; the D is unclear. Trimming removed 7 bases at V and 1 base at J, with 13 bases between. Germline V lookup: CDR1 MNHEY, CDR2 SVGAGI. This CDR3 is 14 amino acids long. For the CDR3, the DNA is TGTGCCAGCACCCGCGGGTCCGCGAACACTGAAGCTTTCTTT. This translates into CASTRGSANTEAFF.

The rearrangement links TRBV21-1 to TRBJ2-7; TRBD1, the table's D call, lacks a check against the DNA. TRBV21-1 is reported as a pseudogene. The CDR3 loop spans 18 amino acids. Written as DNA, the CDR3 is TGTGCCAGCAGCAAAGTGGCATCTCGGGACACCCAACCCTACGAGCAGTACTTC. Protein product: CASSKVASRDTQPYEQYF.

The chain combines TRBV28 with TRBJ2-7, with 7 bases that match TRBD1. V lost 2 bases to trimming and J lost 0 bases; unmatched junction nucleotides: 4. CDR1 and CDR2 (germline): MDHEN, SYDVKM. The CDR3 sequence is 15 residues long. CDR3 protein: CASSLVGQLSYEQYF. CDR3 nucleotide sequence: TGTGCCAGCAGTTTAGTGGGACAGCTCTCCTACGAGCAGTACTTC.

The V call is TRBV10-3, the J call TRBJ2-5; perhaps TRBD2 as D (5 bases). CDR3 length equals 13 residues. V dropped 6 bases and J dropped 5 bases, with 13 bases sitting between them. Germline V gene lookup returns CDR1 ENHRY and CDR2 SYGVKD. CDR3 coding DNA: TGTGCCATCAGACCGAACTCGGGGGAGACCCAGTACTTC. The encoded protein is CAIRPNSGETQYF.

The chain has TRBV7-6 and TRBJ2-2, with D unclear. CDR3 length equals 15 residues. Deletions cut 1 base from V and 4 bases from J, with 10 bases between. Germline V gene data show CDR1 as SGHVS and CDR2 as FNYEAQ. Here the CDR3 reads CASSLETGGTGELFF. The CDR3 DNA sequence: TGTGCCAGCAGCTTAGAAACCGGTGGCACCGGGGAGCTGTTTTTT.

The chain recombines TRBV11-2 with TRBJ2-5, with TRBD2 matching over 7 bases. CDR1 and CDR2 from the germline V gene are SGHAT and FQNNGV. The CDR3 has 12 residues. Unmatched junction bases numbered 1, after V lost 0 bases and J lost 9 bases. In DNA form, the CDR3 reads TGTGCCAGCAGCTTAGATGGGAGGGCCCAGTACTTC. Protein product: CASSLDGRAQYF.

The chain employs TRBV4-1 and TRBJ1-2; no definite D call. The CDR3 is 15 amino acids. CDR1 is MGHRA, CDR2 YSYEKL, per germline. The V gene lost 1 base and the J gene lost 2 bases, with 11 bases spanning the gap. The CDR3 is CASSQVESHNYGYTF. DNA of the CDR3: TGCGCCAGCAGCCAAGTGGAGTCCCACAACTATGGCTACACCTTC.

Only a few counts were recorded for this clone. The DNA for the CDR3 is TGTGCCAGCAGTAAGGACAGGGTGGCTAGTCAGCCCCAGCATTTT. Translated: CASSKDRVASQPQHF. V and J are TRBV28 and TRBJ1-5; 8 nucleotides match TRBD1. V lost 5 bases to trimming and J lost 6 bases; unmatched junction nucleotides: 9. CDR1 and CDR2 (germline): MDHEN, SYDVKM. CDR3 size: 15 residues. Full variable domain (rest looked up from reference TRBV28 and TRBJ1-5): DVKVTQSSRYLVKRTGEKVFLECVQDMDHENMFWYRQDPGLGLRLIYFSYDVKMKEKGDIPEGYSVSREKKERFSLILESASTNQTSMYLCASSKDRVASQPQHFGDGTRLSIL.

Here the CDR3 reads CASSSGYEQYF. DNA of the CDR3: TGTGCCAGCAGCTCGGGGTACGAGCAGTACTTC. The V gene is TRBV27, the J gene TRBJ2-7; possibly TRBD2 for D (5 bases). Germline V lookup: CDR1 MNHEY, CDR2 SMNVEV (reference sequence). There are 11 residues in the CDR3. V was pared by 6 bases and J by 4 bases, with 7 bases between.

The chain combines TRBV19 with TRBJ1-5, with 9 bases fitting TRBD1. This CDR3 contains 12 residues. V lost 7 bases and J lost 6; bases outside the gene matches: 1. Germline V gene sequence: CDR1 LNHDA, CDR2 SQIVND (reference sequence). The CDR3 nucleotides are TGTGCCAGTATGACAGGGGGTCAGCCCCAGCATTTT. This encodes CASMTGGQPQHF.

This chain uses TRBV10-3 with TRBJ1-5, with D possibly matching TRBD1 (6 bases). Germline CDR1 reads ENHRY; CDR2 reads SYGVKD. The CDR3 has 13 residues. The V gene lost 2 bases and the J gene lost 4 bases, with 6 bases spanning the gap. The CDR3 protein is CAISETGNQPQHF. CDR3 sequence (DNA): TGTGCCATCAGTGAGACAGGGAATCAGCCCCAGCATTTT.

This chain joins TRBV28 and TRBJ2-5; possibly TRBD1 for D (6 bases). The J call may be mistaken, given a closer DNA end match to TRBJ2-7. The germline gives CDR1 MDHEN, CDR2 SYDVKM. This CDR3 is built from 15 residues. In DNA form, the CDR3 reads TGTGCCAGCAGAGACTCAGGGGAGTCCCTCAACGAGCAGTACTTC. This sequence encodes CASRDSGESLNEQYF.

The genes are TRBV7-2 and TRBJ2-2; weak D call: TRBD1 (6 bases). With 2 bases removed from V and 1 base from J, the gap between germline ends came to 11 bases. CDR1 and CDR2 (germline): SGHTA, FQGNSA. The CDR3 spans 16 residues. The CDR3 DNA reads as TGTGCCAGCAGCTTAAACAGGGCCGAGAACACCGGGGAGCTGTTTTTT. It codes for CASSLNRAENTGELFF.